Sequencing of this TCR beta chain was carried out in a study of cytomegalovirus exposure and HLA in healthy donors. This PCR relied on a set of 60 Vbeta primers and 13 Jbeta primers. TCRdb's table, derived via immunoSEQ multiplex PCR, lists solely in-frame clones and lacks some. The table shows about 150,000 clones, with over 60% occurring only once. V lost 3 bases, J lost 4 bases, and 14 bases stayed unmatched. The CDR3 spans 18 residues. CDR1 and CDR2 (germline): SGHVS, FQNEAQ. Material: PBMCs. This chain joins TRBV7-8 and TRBJ2-7; 11 positions match TRBD2. The TCR sequence derives from a middle-aged man in good health and CMV-seropositive. CDR3 loop: CASSFTSGSPQRGYEQYF. CDR3 bases: TGTGCCAGCAGCTTTACTAGCGGGAGTCCCCAAAGAGGATACGAGCAGTACTTC.